This passage covers 2 T cell receptor beta chains from one sample sequenced in a study of OX40 agonist ivuxolimab in advanced cancers. Produced via immunoSEQ multiplex PCR; TCRdb's table is partial and in-frame only. Seen here are some 75,000 clones, roughly 87% observed once, and the top ten hold roughly 3.1%. The sample was CD4+ or CD8+ T cells sorted from blood, taken in a trial of the OX40 agonist ivuxolimab. The receptor set was obtained from an adult with an advanced solid tumor such as melanoma, head and neck, liver or kidney cancer.

The chain's CDR3 is CASRTSGGGYEQYF. The CDR3 coding sequence is TGTGCCAGCAGAACTAGCGGAGGGGGGTACGAGCAGTACTTC. The chain joins TRBV2 to TRBJ2-7; 8 positions agree with TRBD2. Per the germline V gene, CDR1 is SNHLY and CDR2 is FYNNEI. V lost 6 bases and J lost 4; bases outside the gene matches: 8. The CDR3 is 14 residues long.

The chain recombines TRBV5-6 with TRBJ2-2, with D possibly being TRBD1 (5 bases). Trimming shortened V by 1 base and J by 2 bases, and 9 bases separated the two germline ends. This CDR3 contains 15 residues. Germline values: CDR1 SGHDT, CDR2 YYEEEE. The CDR3 spells CASSLSDRNTGELFF. In DNA, the CDR3 is TGTGCCAGCAGCTTGTCAGACAGAAACACCGGGGAGCTGTTTTTT. Full variable domain (remainder filled in from reference TRBV5-6 and TRBJ2-2): DAGVTQSPTHLIKTRGQQVTLRCSPKSGHDTVSWYQQALGQGPQFIFQYYEEEERQRGNFPDRFSGHQFPNYSSELNVNALLLGDSALYLCASSLSDRNTGELFFGEGSRLTVL.